The next 27 T cell receptor beta chains were all read from a single sample in a study of blood T cell repertoires in COVID-19. Assay: immunoSEQ multiplex PCR; the TCRdb copy retains only in-frame clones and omits some. The table lists roughly 240,000 clones, approximately 90% of them singletons. What was sequenced was PBMCs or T cells enriched from blood (not recorded which). All receptors derive from a woman aged 40 to 50 with acute COVID-19.

The chain couples TRBV7-2 to TRBJ2-1; 11 bases fit TRBD2. CDR1 SGHTA and CDR2 FQGNSA come from the germline V gene. The CDR3 sequence is 14 residues long. V dropped 3 bases and J dropped 9; count of bases not matched to a gene: 4. The CDR3 sequence: CASSLASGRFEQFF. CDR3 DNA: TGTGCCAGCAGCTTGGCTAGCGGGAGGTTTGAGCAGTTCTTC.

This clone is a singleton in its sample. The gene calls are TRBV30 and TRBJ1-6; a weak D match, TRBD1 (6 bases). The CDR3 runs to 15 residues. From germline, CDR1 is GTSNPN and CDR2 SVGIG (reference sequence). Trimming stripped 3 bases from V and 7 bases from J, with 16 bases between. CDR3 coding DNA: TGTGCCTGGAGCATAGGTCAGGGGTGGAATTCACCCCTCCACTTT. It yields the protein CAWSIGQGWNSPLHF.

The rearrangement uses TRBV2 and TRBJ1-1, with 8 bases lining up with TRBD1. J gave up 3 bases and V 7 bases, and 7 bases lay outside the gene matches. CDR3 length: 14 amino acids. Germline V gene data show CDR1 as SNHLY and CDR2 as FYNNEI. CDR3 in amino acids: CASKTPGGYTEAFF. DNA for the CDR3: TGTGCCAGCAAAACACCAGGGGGCTACACTGAAGCTTTCTTT.

The chain combines TRBV18 with TRBJ2-5, with 7 bases fitting TRBD1. This CDR3 spans 15 amino acids. Germline-derived CDR1 and CDR2 are KGHSH and LQKENI. V lost 3 bases to trimming and J lost 5 bases; unmatched junction nucleotides: 9. The chain's CDR3 is CASSPTGKASETQYF. DNA for the CDR3: TGTGCCAGCTCACCGACAGGGAAAGCAAGCGAGACCCAGTACTTC.

This clone was seen a few times. This chain joins TRBV10-1 and TRBJ2-7; 8 bases agree with TRBD1. The CDR3 spans 18 residues. The V segment lost 3 bases and the J segment 2 bases; nucleotides outside the gene matches: 15. CDR1 and CDR2 (germline): WNHNN, SYGVQD (reference sequence). The CDR3 nucleotides are TGCGCCAGCAGTGACGAGATTGGGCGGGACAGGAAACCCTACGAGCAGTACGTC. Translation: CASSDEIGRDRKPYEQYV.

V is TRBV7-2 and J is TRBJ1-5; tentative D call: TRBD1 (6 bases). The CDR3 spans 15 residues. CDR1 and CDR2 (germline): SGHTA, FQGNSA. V was clipped by 5 bases and J by 2 bases, with 13 bases between them. DNA for the CDR3: TGTGCCAGCAGCCCAGGGGAAAGCGGCAATCAGCCCCAGCATTTT. Translated: CASSPGESGNQPQHF.

This clone was observed a handful of times. The genes are TRBV7-2 and TRBJ1-5; maybe TRBD1 (5 bases). Deletions cut 4 bases from V and 3 bases from J, with 13 bases between. Germline CDR1 reads SGHTA; CDR2 reads FQGNSA. The CDR3 runs 15 residues. The CDR3 loop reads CASSWGGTDNQPQHF. Written as DNA, the CDR3 is TGTGCCAGCAGCTGGGGAGGGACGGACAATCAGCCCCAGCATTTT. The variable domain in full, with the rest retrieved from reference TRBV7-2 and TRBJ1-5, is GAGVSQSPSNKVTEKGKDVELRCDPISGHTALYWYRQSLGQGLEFLIYFQGNSAPDKSGLPSDRFSAERTGGSVSTLTIQRTQQEDSAVYLCASSWGGTDNQPQHFGDGTRLSIL.

This chain connects TRBV2 to TRBJ1-3; TRBD1 aligns across 11 bases. Germline CDR1 is SNHLY and CDR2 is FYNNEI. CDR3 size: 15 residues. Losses at the gene ends were 8 bases for V and 4 bases for J; bases not matched to a gene: 7. CDR3 sequence: CASSSDRGQGNTIYF. The CDR3 nucleotides are TGTGCCAGCTCTTCGGACAGGGGGCAAGGAAACACCATATATTTT. Full variable domain (missing parts from reference TRBV2 and TRBJ1-3): EPEVTQTPSHQVTQMGQEVILRCVPISNHLYFYWYRQILGQKVEFLVSFYNNEISEKSEIFDDQFSVERPDGSNFTLKIRSTKLEDSAMYFCASSSDRGQGNTIYFGEGSWLTVV.

The rearrangement uses TRBV2 and TRBJ1-5; TRBD1 is a possible D gene (5 bases). The CDR3 has 14 amino acids. V shed 3 bases and J shed 6 bases, with 12 bases lying between them. Germline CDR1 and CDR2: SNHLY and FYNNEI. In nucleotides, the CDR3 is TGTGCCAGCAGTGATAAGGCAGGGTCTCAGCCCCAGCATTTT. Translation: CASSDKAGSQPQHF. The whole variable domain, remainder taken from reference TRBV2 and TRBJ1-5, is EPEVTQTPSHQVTQMGQEVILRCVPISNHLYFYWYRQILGQKVEFLVSFYNNEISEKSEIFDDQFSVERPDGSNFTLKIRSTKLEDSAMYFCASSDKAGSQPQHFGDGTRLSIL.

The V gene is TRBV9, the J gene TRBJ2-1, with 15 bases fitting TRBD2. This CDR3 has 16 residues. In germline, CDR1 is SGDLS, CDR2 YYNGEE. The V gene end was trimmed by 0 bases and the J gene end by 7 bases; junction bases not matched to a gene: 2. Here the CDR3 reads CASSVGGTSGGNEQFF. In DNA, the CDR3 is TGTGCCAGCAGCGTAGGTGGGACTAGCGGGGGGAATGAGCAGTTCTTC. Full variable domain (remainder filled in from reference TRBV9 and TRBJ2-1): DSGVTQTPKHLITATGQRVTLRCSPRSGDLSVYWYQQSLDQGLQFLIQYYNGEERAKGNILERFSAQQFPDLHSELNLSSLELGDSALYFCASSVGGTSGGNEQFFGPGTRLTVL.

V gene TRBV5-6 combines with J gene TRBJ1-6; the match to TRBD1 covers 10 bases. This CDR3 region has 17 residues. Germline CDR1 and CDR2: SGHDT and YYEEEE. V lost 4 bases and J lost 6; bases outside the gene matches: 10. CDR3 nucleotides: TGTGCCAGCAGCCCCGACAGGGGGCGCAGTGGTAATTCACCCCTCCACTTT. It translates to CASSPDRGRSGNSPLHF.

This clone was counted only a few times. The rearrangement uses TRBV11-2 and TRBJ2-7; TRBD2 agrees at 10 bases. This CDR3 spans 15 amino acids. The germline V gene has CDR1 SGHAT and CDR2 FQNNGV. The junction had 1 base not matched to a gene; V was cut back by 1 base and J by 1 base. CDR3 in amino acids: CASSLASGRSYEQYV. CDR3 nucleotide sequence: TGTGCCAGCAGCTTAGCTAGCGGGAGATCCTACGAGCAGTACGTC.

This chain links TRBV27 with TRBJ1-4; possibly TRBD1 for D (6 bases). The ends were cut back, 5 bases at V and 4 bases at J, with 14 bases in the middle. The CDR3 has 15 residues. CDR1 and CDR2 from the germline V gene are MNHEY and SMNVEV (reference sequence). The CDR3 reads CASSPGGAGNEKLFF. The CDR3 coding sequence is TGTGCCAGCAGTCCCGGGGGGGCCGGTAATGAAAAACTGTTTTTT.

The chain recombines TRBV29-1 with TRBJ2-3, with D maybe TRBD2 (7 bases). The ends were cut back, 3 bases at V and 1 base at J, with 11 bases in the middle. The germline gives CDR1 SQVTM, CDR2 ANQGSEA. This CDR3 spans 14 amino acids. In DNA, the CDR3 is TGCAGCGTTGAGCGGGGGCTTGGCACAGATACGCAGTATTTT. It encodes CSVERGLGTDTQYF.

The rearrangement links TRBV29-1 to TRBJ2-7; D may be TRBD1 (6 bases). The CDR3 loop spans 13 amino acids. The V end was cut by 6 bases, the J end by 4 bases, with 16 bases between. CDR1 and CDR2 (germline): SQVTM, ANQGSEA. Here the CDR3 DNA reads TGCAGCGTCCTCAGGGGCAGGGAGTACGAGCAGTACTTC. It specifies CSVLRGREYEQYF.

DNA of the CDR3: TGTGCCAGCAGCTTTATGCTGTCGGGGGATTCTGGAGTAAAACTGTTTTTT. It yields the protein CASSFMLSGDSGVKLFF. The chain joins TRBV5-6 to TRBJ1-4; perhaps TRBD1 as D (5 bases). V lost 2 bases to trimming and J lost 10 bases, with 24 bases between them. Germline V gene sequence: CDR1 SGHDT, CDR2 YYEEEE. CDR3 length: 17 amino acids.

This clone was observed a few times. The chain combines TRBV21-1 with TRBJ1-5; whether TRBD1, the table's D call, matches the DNA was not checked. TRBV21-1 is reported as a pseudogene. The CDR3 is 18 residues long. The CDR3 coding sequence is TGTGCCAGCAGCAAACTCTTTTGGGGGCTCGCGGGCAATCAGCCCCAGCATTTT. Translated: CASSKLFWGLAGNQPQHF.

The rearrangement joins TRBV9 to TRBJ1-2; 8 bases match TRBD1. In germline, CDR1 is SGDLS, CDR2 YYNGEE. There are 15 residues in the CDR3. Trimming at V came to 1 base and at J to 5 bases, leaving 7 bases not matched to a gene. The CDR3 loop is CASSVTDRGLYGYTF. In nucleotides, the CDR3 is TGTGCCAGCAGCGTAACCGACAGGGGCCTATATGGCTACACCTTC. Using reference TRBV9 and TRBJ1-2 for the parts outside the CDR3, the full variable domain is DSGVTQTPKHLITATGQRVTLRCSPRSGDLSVYWYQQSLDQGLQFLIQYYNGEERAKGNILERFSAQQFPDLHSELNLSSLELGDSALYFCASSVTDRGLYGYTFGSGTRLTVV.

The rearrangement links TRBV2 to TRBJ2-2; 7 positions agree with TRBD1. The length of the CDR3 is 15 residues. The junction had 9 bases not matched to a gene; V was cut back by 6 bases and J by 5 bases. From germline, CDR1 is SNHLY and CDR2 FYNNEI. CDR3 coding DNA: TGTGCCAGCAGGGCCACGGGACAGCCGACCGGGGAGCTGTTTTTT. It yields the protein CASRATGQPTGELFF.

This chain's CDR3 is CASGEQGSMSNQPQHF. CDR3 sequence (DNA): TGCGCCAGCGGGGAACAGGGAAGTATGAGCAATCAGCCCCAGCATTTT. The gene calls are TRBV10-2 and TRBJ1-5, with D perhaps TRBD1 (6 bases). The CDR3 consists of 16 residues. Trimming took 8 bases from V and 1 from J, leaving 18 bases between them. Germline V gives CDR1 WSHSY, CDR2 SAAADI.

The chain combines TRBV5-1 with TRBJ1-1; 10 bases map to TRBD1. In germline, CDR1 is SGHRS, CDR2 YFSETQ. This CDR3 contains 16 residues. V was clipped by 6 bases and J by 1 base; unmatched bases: 9. CDR3 in DNA: TGCGCCAGCAAATTCGACAGGGGGCTCCCGAACACTGAAGCTTTCTTT. Its protein is CASKFDRGLPNTEAFF.

CDR3 in DNA: TGCGCCAGCAGCGCCGGACTAGCAAATTACAATGAGCAGTTCTTC. This codes for CASSAGLANYNEQFF. V gene TRBV5-1 combines with J gene TRBJ2-1; the match to TRBD2 covers 8 bases. The CDR3 loop spans 15 amino acids. The germline gives CDR1 SGHRS, CDR2 YFSETQ. J gave up 4 bases and V 4 bases, and 7 bases lay outside the gene matches.

The chain links TRBV7-2 to TRBJ1-1, with 12 bases lining up with TRBD1. Germline V lookup: CDR1 SGHTA, CDR2 FQGNSA. Unmatched junction bases numbered 18, after V lost 8 bases and J lost 11 bases. The CDR3 has 16 residues. CDR3 loop: CASRQLRGQGAQSAFF. The CDR3 DNA is TGTGCCAGCCGGCAGCTTAGGGGACAGGGGGCGCAATCGGCTTTCTTT.

This chain uses TRBV5-1 with TRBJ2-1, with 7 nucleotides matching TRBD1. The CDR3 runs to 13 residues. Per the germline V gene, CDR1 is SGHRS and CDR2 is YFSETQ. V lost 5 bases and J lost 3; bases outside the gene matches: 2. DNA for the CDR3: TGCGCCAGCAGACGGGACAGCTACAATGAGCAGTTCTTC. Protein: CASRRDSYNEQFF.

The chain has TRBV4-1 and TRBJ2-2, with D tentatively TRBD2 (5 bases). The germline V gene encodes CDR1 MGHRA and CDR2 YSYEKL. The CDR3 spans 15 residues. V was shortened by 0 bases and J by 3 bases, with 8 bases between the two germline ends. In DNA form, the CDR3 reads TGCGCCAGCAGCCAAGAATCGGACTACACCGGGGAGCTGTTTTTT. Translating gives CASSQESDYTGELFF.

This clone appeared once. The V gene is TRBV5-6, the J gene TRBJ2-1; 8 bases match TRBD2. This CDR3 contains 12 residues. Trimming removed 1 base from V and 12 bases from J; junction bases left unmatched: 3. CDR1 is SGHDT and CDR2 is YYEEEE in the germline V gene. As DNA, the CDR3 is TGTGCCAGCAGCTTGCCCCGGGGGGGGCAGTTCTTC. Residues: CASSLPRGGQFF.

This sequence joins TRBV6-1 and TRBJ1-4, with a tentative D call TRBD1 (5 bases). The CDR3 is 14 amino acids. Germline V gene lookup returns CDR1 MNHNS and CDR2 SASEGT. V lost 2 bases and J lost 7, with 11 bases in between. CDR3 nucleotide sequence: TGTGCCAGCAGTGAATCAGGGTTGGGTGAAAAACTGTTTTTT. Translation gives CASSESGLGEKLFF.